This TCR beta chain was obtained from a study of blood T cell repertoires in COVID-19 (TCRdb year 2020). A note on the overall study: Samples covering the acute and convalescent phases of COVID-19 were provided by collaborators in the United States, Italy and Spain. The material from the prospective study consisted of cDNA or gDNA derived from T cells, B-cell-depleted T cells, or PBMCs. Deeply sampled blood TCRbeta repertoires from subjects exposed to, actively infected with, or recovered from COVID-19 were included in the dataset. A freely available public database, intended as a resource for researchers studying the immune response to SARS-CoV-2, is where the repertoires were released. The samples were drawn from two sources: the first 160 participants of the ongoing ImmuneRACE study, and 950 to 1,500 subjects contributed by 6 global collaborators. A de-identified subject ID, COVID-19 status, age in years and sex were almost always included in the sample metadata. Where available, HLA class I and class II types were taken from metadata supplied by the sample provider and were not determined by assay-based typing.

On this clone: The target of this receptor is not known. No qualities accompany the bases; no much larger clone lies one base away.

Collaborating institutions collected whole blood in K2EDTA tubes following their own protocols. For TCRbeta analysis, collaborators shipped samples as frozen whole blood, isolated PBMCs, or DNA extracted from either of those sample types. Including the terminal cysteine and phenylalanine, the CDR3 comprises 14 residues. The kept DNA is CDR3 alone, 42 bases in frame from the first base. From a lookup of the germline V gene (reference sequence), CDR1 and CDR2 are MNHEY and SMNVEV. The germline V and J ends show losses of 10 bases and 5 bases respectively, and no gene match explains 7 bases of the junction. Beyond this particular receptor, the publication reports: Clinical and demographic metadata were provided uncurated, with the amount varying by source and participant.

The immunoSEQ Assay, a bias-controlled multiplex PCR, was used to amplify TCRbeta CDR3 regions from genomic DNA. As for the authors' bioinformatics: Nucleated cell counts per sample were estimated from amplification of reference gene primers within the assay. Sequence reads were collapsed and filtered to measure the absolute abundance of every unique TCRbeta CDR3 rearrangement. Productive Simpson clonality was computed per sample as the square root of Simpson's diversity index over productive rearrangements. TCRdb mirrors the immuneACCESS table, restricted to in-frame sequences. Some clones are absent from its copies; in checked studies, under half trace to an unresolved V gene, and the reason for the others is unknown. The DNA gave D and trimming, while V, J and clone size come from that table. The sample table contains under 150,000 clones; only one count was recorded for around nine tenths of them. 1.5% of the sample goes to the ten largest clones.

The TCR comes from a human donor in a cohort sampled during active COVID-19. Source material: peripheral blood. The chain employs TRBV27 and TRBJ2-1, with 11 central nucleotides matching TRBD2. The CDR3 region reads CATKLAGGNNEQFF. The DNA sequence reads TGTGCCACTAAGCTAGCGGGGGGAAACAATGAGCAGTTCTTC.